This T cell receptor (beta chain) was sequenced for a study of CD8+ T cells in alopecia areata. Study in general: Twice daily, treated patients received 5 to 10 mg of oral tofacitinib. Points from the study as a whole: Resident alphabeta T-cell populations of normal skin are likewise subject to sequencing in scalp samples. A great number of expanded lesional clones endured in scalp and blood during tofacitinib.

Germline-derived CDR1 and CDR2 are SGHVS and FQNEAQ. J gave up 4 bases and V 5 bases, and 5 bases lay outside the gene matches. The CDR3 consists of 15 residues. Treatment defined: oral pan-JAK inhibitor, 5-10 mg twice daily. Following RNA extraction, reverse transcription yielded cDNA that acted as the sequencing template. Libraries were prepared by immunoSEQ multiplex PCR; TCRdb keeps only in-frame clonotypes and omits some of them. The table lists about 220,000 clones, roughly 56% of them singletons. This clone has more than one count but fewer than ten. Its target is unknown. Sequences were derived from CD4+ T cells sorted from blood, sampled at week 4, from a patient treated with tofacitinib. The TCR comes from a human donor with alopecia areata. The chain combines TRBV7-8 with TRBJ2-4, with 10 nucleotides matching TRBD2. The CDR3 DNA follows: TGTGCCAGCAGCGTCACTAGCGGGGCAAAAAACATTCAGTACTTC. It yields the protein CASSVTSGAKNIQYF.